This TCR beta chain was found in a study of blood T cell repertoires in COVID-19. Assay: immunoSEQ multiplex PCR; the TCRdb copy retains only in-frame clones and omits some. The table has some 97,000 clones, approximately 86% seen once; the top ten hold about 6%. Germline V gene lookup returns CDR1 KGHSH and CDR2 LQKENI. Trimming stripped 3 bases from V and 8 bases from J, with 13 bases between. The CDR3 covers 13 residues. The sequence was collected from a woman in her fifties or sixties with acute or convalescent COVID-19. The chain has TRBV18 and TRBJ2-5; TRBD2 is a possible D gene (6 bases). Specimen: peripheral blood. The CDR3 is CASSPGGVGTQYF. The CDR3 nucleotides are TGTGCCAGCTCACCCGGCGGGGTCGGTACCCAGTACTTC. The entire variable domain, with the rest obtained from reference TRBV18 and TRBJ2-5, is as follows: NAGVMQNPRHLVRRRGQEARLRCSPMKGHSHVYWYRQLPEEGLKFMVYLQKENIIDESGMPKERFSAEFPKEGPSILRIQQVVRGDSAAYFCASSPGGVGTQYFGPGTRLLVL.